These 21 T cell receptor beta chains were all obtained from the same sample, sequenced in a study of CD8 T cells in Susac syndrome. The RNA input was roughly 0.45 to 1 ug, and it was reverse transcribed with random hexamers. TCRdb used MiXCR to reprocess the immunoSEQ multiplex PCR reads, holding one entry per CDR3 protein. The sample lists 140,000 or so distinct CDR3 sequences; approximately 96% were seen once. The sequencing input was CD4+ T cells from PBMCs. The receptor set was obtained from a human donor with Susac syndrome.

The chain combines TRBV15 with TRBJ2-5, with D perhaps matching TRBD1 or TRBD2 (7 bases each). The V end was cut by 0 bases, the J end by 7 bases, with 12 bases between. The CDR3 runs to 14 residues. Germline V gene lookup returns CDR1 LNHNV and CDR2 YYDKDF (reference sequence). The CDR3 here is CATSRDAGGGTQYF. CDR3 in DNA: TGTGCCACCAGCAGAGACGCAGGGGGGGGGACCCAGTACTTC.

The chain joins TRBV7-9 to TRBJ1-4; 7 bases map to TRBD1. J was trimmed by 2 bases and V by 3 bases; bases with no gene match: 3. Germline V gene lookup returns CDR1 SEHNR and CDR2 FQNEAQ (reference sequence). This CDR3 comprises 15 residues. The CDR3 loop reads CASSFETGTNEKLFF. The CDR3 DNA sequence: TGTGCCAGCAGCTTTGAGACAGGGACTAATGAAAAACTGTTTTTT.

The chain combines TRBV15 with TRBJ1-1, with TRBD1 matching over 8 bases. The CDR3 extends over 15 amino acids. The junction had 11 bases not matched to a gene; V was cut back by 8 bases and J by 3 bases. Germline V gene lookup returns CDR1 LNHNV and CDR2 YYDKDF (reference sequence). CDR3 nucleotide sequence: TGTGCCACCGGTCAGGGGGCACTGATCTACACTGAAGCTTTCTTT. Its translation: CATGQGALIYTEAFF.

This clonotype was seen a single time. CDR3 nucleotide sequence: TGCAGCGTCGGAGGGGGCGGCTACACCTTC. This gives the protein CSVGGGGYTF. This chain connects TRBV29-1 to TRBJ1-2; 7 nucleotides match TRBD1. Germline CDR1 is SQVTM and CDR2 is ANQGSEA. The CDR3 has 10 amino acids. The trim removed 6 bases at V and 8 bases at J, leaving 3 bases unmatched.

This chain uses TRBV12-2 with TRBJ1-2. TRBV12-2 is a pseudogene segment. The CDR3 sequence is 10 residues long. CDR3 loop: CAGRAGGYTF. As DNA, the CDR3 is TGTGCAGGAAGGGCAGGTGGCTACACCTTC.

The CDR3 is CASSHGGGRTDTQYF. The CDR3, as DNA: TGCGCCAGCAGCCATGGCGGGGGACGCACAGATACGCAGTATTTT. The J gene is TRBJ2-3, the V gene TRBV4-1; TRBD2 matches at 7 bases. J gave up 1 base and V 3 bases, and 4 bases lay outside the gene matches. CDR1 is MGHRA, CDR2 YSYEKL, per germline. This CDR3 is 15 amino acids long.

V is TRBV20-1 and J is TRBJ2-3, with 9 positions matching TRBD2. CDR3 length: 14 residues. Germline V gene sequence: CDR1 DFQATT, CDR2 SNEGSKA (reference sequence). Unmatched junction bases numbered 5, after V lost 5 bases and J lost 2 bases. CDR3 region: CSALAGGNTDTQYF. DNA for the CDR3: TGCAGTGCTCTGGCGGGAGGGAACACAGATACGCAGTATTTT.

The gene calls are TRBV20-1 and TRBJ1-1, with TRBD1 as a possible D gene (6 bases). This CDR3 has 14 residues. V lost 6 bases, J lost 6 bases, and 20 bases lay in between. The germline gives CDR1 DFQATT, CDR2 SNEGSKA (reference sequence). The CDR3 DNA follows: TGCAGTGCCCGAAGGGGGGGGGCTGGCGCTGAAGCTTTCTTT. The encoded protein is CSARRGGAGAEAFF.

This clonotype was found once. The V and J genes are TRBV12-3 or TRBV12-4 and TRBJ1-3; possible D gene TRBD1, 6 bases. The CDR3 has 17 residues. Trimming shortened V by 3 bases and J by 0 bases, and 15 bases separated the two germline ends. CDR3 in amino acids: CASSLGTRALSGNTIYF. The CDR3 DNA reads as TGTGCCAGCAGTTTGGGGACAAGGGCTCTCTCTGGAAACACCATATATTTT.

V and J are TRBV5-1 and TRBJ2-7; 10 positions match TRBD1. CDR1 is SGHRS, CDR2 YFSETQ, per germline. The V segment lost 0 bases and the J segment 6 bases; nucleotides outside the gene matches: 3. The CDR3 extends over 14 amino acids. The DNA of the CDR3 is TGCGCCAGCAGCTTGGGACAGGGGGCTCCCGAGCAGTACTTC. Protein: CASSLGQGAPEQYF.

The genes are TRBV25-1 and TRBJ2-7; no definite D call. V lost 2 bases, J lost 6 bases, and 11 bases lay in between. The CDR3 is 13 residues long. Germline V gene data show CDR1 as MGHDK and CDR2 as SYGVNS. DNA for the CDR3: TGTGCCAGCAGTGAAGCAGGTATGCCCGAGCAGTACTTC. Translating it yields CASSEAGMPEQYF.

V is TRBV20-1 and J is TRBJ1-1; tentatively, D is TRBD1 (5 bases). Per the germline V gene, CDR1 is DFQATT and CDR2 is SNEGSKA (reference sequence). The CDR3 is 14 residues long. V dropped 0 bases and J dropped 9 bases, with 17 bases sitting between them. CDR3 region: CSARDRGHVRKAFF. The CDR3 nucleotides are TGCAGTGCTAGAGATAGGGGTCACGTTCGGAAAGCTTTCTTT.

V gene TRBV14 combines with J gene TRBJ1-1, with 8 bases aligning to TRBD1. Losses at the gene ends were 5 bases for V and 11 bases for J; bases not matched to a gene: 10. CDR3 length: 13 residues. CDR1 and CDR2 (germline): SGHDN, FVKESK. Here the CDR3 reads CASSYSGTGVAFF. For the CDR3, the DNA is TGTGCCAGCAGCTATTCCGGGACAGGAGTGGCTTTCTTT.

The chain recombines TRBV18 with TRBJ1-5; possible D gene TRBD1, 6 bases. The germline CDR1 and CDR2 sequences are KGHSH and LQKENI. Between the trimmed V and J ends, which lost 5 bases and 5 bases, there was a span of 19 bases. There are 16 residues in the CDR3. The CDR3 DNA follows: TGTGCCAGCTCAATGAGGAGGGGGTCTAACGATCAGCCCCAGCATTTT. Amino acid sequence: CASSMRRGSNDQPQHF.

The chain employs TRBV21-1 and TRBJ1-5; the table's D gene call, TRBD1, was not cross checked with the DNA. TRBV21-1 is an annotated pseudogene. The CDR3 contains 16 residues. Here the CDR3 DNA reads TGTGCCAGCAGCTGTCCGGGTGGGGCCAGCAATCAGCCCCAGCATTTT. Its translation: CASSCPGGASNQPQHF.

V and J are TRBV12-3 or TRBV12-4 and TRBJ2-3; D gene ambiguous. V was pared by 3 bases and J by 1 base, with 14 bases between. The CDR3 loop spans 16 amino acids. CDR3: CASSFGQTGGTDTQYF. For the CDR3, the DNA is TGTGCCAGCAGTTTCGGGCAGACGGGCGGCACAGATACGCAGTATTTT.

The chain carries TRBV20-1 and TRBJ1-1, with D possibly matching TRBD1 (5 bases). The CDR3 totals 15 residues. From germline, CDR1 is DFQATT and CDR2 SNEGSKA (reference sequence). V was shortened by 1 base and J by 1 base, with 13 bases between the two germline ends. CDR3 bases: TGCAGTGCTAGAGGGCCGGGACGACAGAACACTGAAGCTTTCTTT. Protein sequence: CSARGPGRQNTEAFF.

The V call is TRBV6-5, the J call TRBJ2-7, with 9 bases matching TRBD1. J lost 7 bases, V lost 7 bases, and 11 bases had no gene match. The germline V gene has CDR1 MNHEY and CDR2 SVGAGI. This CDR3 region has 14 residues. The CDR3 nucleotides read TGTGCCAGCACCAACACTAACAGGGGGCGAGAGCAGTACTTC. Protein sequence: CASTNTNRGREQYF.

This sequence joins TRBV29-1 and TRBJ1-1; weak D call: TRBD1 (6 bases). The CDR3 totals 13 residues. The germline V and J ends were trimmed by 4 bases and 10 bases, with 19 bases remaining between them. Germline V gene sequence: CDR1 SQVTM, CDR2 ANQGSEA. The CDR3 here is CSVAKQGRGRAFF. The CDR3, as DNA: TGCAGCGTTGCCAAACAGGGTAGAGGACGAGCTTTCTTT.

The chain employs TRBV5-4 and TRBJ1-2; the D gene is possibly TRBD1 (6 bases). Germline V gene sequence: CDR1 SGHNT, CDR2 YYREEE (reference sequence). The CDR3 sequence is 16 residues long. Trimming shortened V by 5 bases and J by 4 bases, and 21 bases separated the two germline ends. Written as DNA, the CDR3 is TGTGCCAGCAGGATCTATGGCGGGGGCGCGCGCTATGGCTACACCTTC. Amino acid sequence: CASRIYGGGARYGYTF.

This sequence joins TRBV18 and TRBJ1-2; TRBD1 agrees at 8 bases. Trimming removed 3 bases from V and 3 bases from J; junction bases left unmatched: 6. This CDR3 comprises 15 residues. Germline V lookup: CDR1 KGHSH, CDR2 LQKENI. The CDR3 DNA follows: TGTGCCAGCTCACCCCCCGGACAGGGCGACTATGGCTACACCTTC. Its protein product is CASSPPGQGDYGYTF.